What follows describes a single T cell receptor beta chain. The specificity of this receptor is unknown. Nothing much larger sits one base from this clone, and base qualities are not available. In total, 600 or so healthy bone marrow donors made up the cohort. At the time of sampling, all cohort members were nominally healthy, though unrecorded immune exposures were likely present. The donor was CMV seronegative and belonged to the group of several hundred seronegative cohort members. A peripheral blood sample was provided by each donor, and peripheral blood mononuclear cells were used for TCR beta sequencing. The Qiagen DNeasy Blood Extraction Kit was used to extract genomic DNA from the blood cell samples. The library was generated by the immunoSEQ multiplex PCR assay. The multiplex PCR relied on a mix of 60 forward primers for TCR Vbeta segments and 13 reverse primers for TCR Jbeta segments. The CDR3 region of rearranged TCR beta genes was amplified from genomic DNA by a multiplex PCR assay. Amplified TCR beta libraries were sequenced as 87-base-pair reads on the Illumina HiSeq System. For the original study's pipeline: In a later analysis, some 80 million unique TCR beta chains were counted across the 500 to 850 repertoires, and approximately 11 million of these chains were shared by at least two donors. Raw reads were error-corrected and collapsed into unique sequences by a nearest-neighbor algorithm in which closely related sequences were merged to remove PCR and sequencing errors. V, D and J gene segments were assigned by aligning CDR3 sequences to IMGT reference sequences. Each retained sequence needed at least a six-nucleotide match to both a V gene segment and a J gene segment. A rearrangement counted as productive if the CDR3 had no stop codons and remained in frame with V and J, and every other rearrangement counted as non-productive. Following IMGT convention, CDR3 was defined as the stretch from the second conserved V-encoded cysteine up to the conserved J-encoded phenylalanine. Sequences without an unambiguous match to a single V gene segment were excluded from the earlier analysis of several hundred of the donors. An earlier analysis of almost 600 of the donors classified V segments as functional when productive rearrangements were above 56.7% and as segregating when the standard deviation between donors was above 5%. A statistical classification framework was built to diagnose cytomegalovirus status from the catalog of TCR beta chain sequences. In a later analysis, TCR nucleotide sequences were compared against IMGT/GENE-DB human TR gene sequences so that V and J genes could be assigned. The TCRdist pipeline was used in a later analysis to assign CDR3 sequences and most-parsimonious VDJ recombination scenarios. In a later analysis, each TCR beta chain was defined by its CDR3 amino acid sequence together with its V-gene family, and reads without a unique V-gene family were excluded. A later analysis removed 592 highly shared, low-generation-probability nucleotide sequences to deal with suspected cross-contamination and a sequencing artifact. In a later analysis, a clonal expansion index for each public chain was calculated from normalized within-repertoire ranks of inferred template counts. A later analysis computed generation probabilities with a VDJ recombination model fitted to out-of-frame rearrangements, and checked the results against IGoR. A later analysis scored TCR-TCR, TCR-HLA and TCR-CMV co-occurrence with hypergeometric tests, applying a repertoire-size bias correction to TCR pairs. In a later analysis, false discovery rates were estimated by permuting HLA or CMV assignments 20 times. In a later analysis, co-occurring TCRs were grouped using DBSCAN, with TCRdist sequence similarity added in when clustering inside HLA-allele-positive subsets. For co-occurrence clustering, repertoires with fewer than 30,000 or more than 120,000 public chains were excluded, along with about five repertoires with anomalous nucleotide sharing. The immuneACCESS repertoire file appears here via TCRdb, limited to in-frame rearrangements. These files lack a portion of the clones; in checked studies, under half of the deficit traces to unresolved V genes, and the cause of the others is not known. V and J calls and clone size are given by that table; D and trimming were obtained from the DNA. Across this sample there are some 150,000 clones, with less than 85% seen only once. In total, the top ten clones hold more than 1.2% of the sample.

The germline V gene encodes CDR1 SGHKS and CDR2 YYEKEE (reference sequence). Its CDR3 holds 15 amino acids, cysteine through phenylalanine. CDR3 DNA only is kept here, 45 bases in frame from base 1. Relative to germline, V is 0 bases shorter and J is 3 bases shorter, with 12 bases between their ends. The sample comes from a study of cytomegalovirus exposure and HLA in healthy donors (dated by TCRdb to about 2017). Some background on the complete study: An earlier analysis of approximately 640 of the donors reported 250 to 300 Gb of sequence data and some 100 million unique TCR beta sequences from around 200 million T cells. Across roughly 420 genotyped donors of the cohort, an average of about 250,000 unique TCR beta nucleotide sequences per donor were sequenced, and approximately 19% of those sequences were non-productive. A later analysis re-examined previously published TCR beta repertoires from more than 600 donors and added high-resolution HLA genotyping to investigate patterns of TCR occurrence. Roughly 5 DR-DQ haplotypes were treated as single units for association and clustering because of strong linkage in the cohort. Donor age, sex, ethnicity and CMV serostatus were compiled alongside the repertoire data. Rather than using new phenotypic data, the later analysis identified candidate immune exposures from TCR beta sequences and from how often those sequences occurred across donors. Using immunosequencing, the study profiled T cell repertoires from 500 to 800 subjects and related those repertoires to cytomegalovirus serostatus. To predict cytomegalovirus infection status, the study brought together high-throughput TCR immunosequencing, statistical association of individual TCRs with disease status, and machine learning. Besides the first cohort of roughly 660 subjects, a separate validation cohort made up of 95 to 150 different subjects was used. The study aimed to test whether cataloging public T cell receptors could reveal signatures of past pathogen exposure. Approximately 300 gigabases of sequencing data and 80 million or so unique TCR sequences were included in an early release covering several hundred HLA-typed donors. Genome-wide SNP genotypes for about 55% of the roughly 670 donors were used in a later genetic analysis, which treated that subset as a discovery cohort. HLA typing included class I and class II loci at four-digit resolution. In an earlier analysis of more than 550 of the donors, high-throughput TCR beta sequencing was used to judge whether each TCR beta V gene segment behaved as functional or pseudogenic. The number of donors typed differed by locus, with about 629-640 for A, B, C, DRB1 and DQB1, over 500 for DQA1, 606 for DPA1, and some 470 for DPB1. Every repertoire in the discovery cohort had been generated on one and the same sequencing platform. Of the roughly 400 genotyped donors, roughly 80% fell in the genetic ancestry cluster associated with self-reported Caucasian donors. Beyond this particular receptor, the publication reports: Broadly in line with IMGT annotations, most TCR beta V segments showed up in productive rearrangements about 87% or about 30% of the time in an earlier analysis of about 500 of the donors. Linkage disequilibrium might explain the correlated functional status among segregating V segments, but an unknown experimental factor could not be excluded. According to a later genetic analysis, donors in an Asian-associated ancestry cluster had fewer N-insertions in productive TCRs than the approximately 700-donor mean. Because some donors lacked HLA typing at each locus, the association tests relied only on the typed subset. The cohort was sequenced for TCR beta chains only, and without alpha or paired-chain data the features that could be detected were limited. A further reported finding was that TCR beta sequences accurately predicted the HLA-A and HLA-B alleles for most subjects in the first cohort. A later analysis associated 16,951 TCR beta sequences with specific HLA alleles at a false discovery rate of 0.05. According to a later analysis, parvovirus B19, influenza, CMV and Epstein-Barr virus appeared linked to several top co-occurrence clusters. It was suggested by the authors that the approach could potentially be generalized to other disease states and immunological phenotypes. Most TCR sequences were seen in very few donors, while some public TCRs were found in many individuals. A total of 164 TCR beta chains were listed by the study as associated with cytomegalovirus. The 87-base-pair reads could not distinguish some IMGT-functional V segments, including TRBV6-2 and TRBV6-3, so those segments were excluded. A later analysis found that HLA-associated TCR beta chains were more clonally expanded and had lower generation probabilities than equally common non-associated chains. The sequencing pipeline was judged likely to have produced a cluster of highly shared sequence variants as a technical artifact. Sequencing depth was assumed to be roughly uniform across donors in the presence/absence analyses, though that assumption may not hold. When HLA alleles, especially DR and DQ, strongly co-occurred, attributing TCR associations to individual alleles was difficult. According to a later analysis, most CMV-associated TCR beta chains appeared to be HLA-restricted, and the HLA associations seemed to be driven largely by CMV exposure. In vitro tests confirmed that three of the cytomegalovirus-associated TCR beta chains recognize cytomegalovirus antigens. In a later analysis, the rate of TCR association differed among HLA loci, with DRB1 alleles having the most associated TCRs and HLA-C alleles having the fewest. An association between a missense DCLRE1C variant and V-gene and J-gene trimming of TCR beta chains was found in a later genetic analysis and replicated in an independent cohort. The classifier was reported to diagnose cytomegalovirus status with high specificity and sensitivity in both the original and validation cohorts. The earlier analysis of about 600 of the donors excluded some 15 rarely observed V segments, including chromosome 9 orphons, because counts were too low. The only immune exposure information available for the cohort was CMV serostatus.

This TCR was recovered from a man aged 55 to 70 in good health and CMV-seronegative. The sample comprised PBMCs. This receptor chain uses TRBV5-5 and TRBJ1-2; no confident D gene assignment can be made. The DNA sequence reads TGTGCCAGCAGCTTGGGAGGCGGGGTTGACTATGGCTACACCTTC. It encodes CASSLGGGVDYGYTF.